The TCR beta chain under discussion was sequenced for a study of blood T cell repertoires in COVID-19. Overall study context: Acute and convalescent COVID-19 specimens originated in the United States, Italy and Spain. Sources were T cells, B-cell-depleted T cells, or PBMCs; the material itself was cDNA or gDNA.

Study processing details: Estimation of nucleated cell counts was performed using reference gene primer amplification. Only in-frame clones appear in the TCRdb table, and some are missing; sequencing was by immunoSEQ multiplex PCR. Clone size and V and J calls were adopted from that table, with D and trimming inferred from the DNA. Among some 300,000 clones listed, 70% to 90% were seen once. The length of the CDR3 is 16 residues. The junction had 7 bases not matched to a gene; V was cut back by 1 base and J by 3 bases. The V gene's germline CDR1 is LGHNA and CDR2 YNFKEQ. Material for sequencing was peripheral blood. The genes are TRBV4-2 and TRBJ2-7; 9 bases fit TRBD1. The receptor was isolated from a woman aged 25 to 39 who had recovered from COVID-19. CDR3: CASSQGGQGTLYEQYF. CDR3 nucleotide sequence: TGTGCCAGCAGCCAAGGGGGACAGGGTACACTCTACGAGCAGTACTTC.